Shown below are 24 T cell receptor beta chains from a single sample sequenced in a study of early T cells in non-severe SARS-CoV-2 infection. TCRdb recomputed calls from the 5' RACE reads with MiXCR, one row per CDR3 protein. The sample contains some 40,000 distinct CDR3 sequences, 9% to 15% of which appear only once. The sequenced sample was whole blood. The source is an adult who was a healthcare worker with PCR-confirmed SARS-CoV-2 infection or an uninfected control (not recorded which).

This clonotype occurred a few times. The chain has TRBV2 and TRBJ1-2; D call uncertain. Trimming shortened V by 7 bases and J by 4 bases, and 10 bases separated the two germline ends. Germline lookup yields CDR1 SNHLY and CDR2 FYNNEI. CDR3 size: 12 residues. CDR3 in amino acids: CASTRALYGYTF. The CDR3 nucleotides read TGTGCCAGCACTCGGGCTCTCTATGGCTACACCTTC.

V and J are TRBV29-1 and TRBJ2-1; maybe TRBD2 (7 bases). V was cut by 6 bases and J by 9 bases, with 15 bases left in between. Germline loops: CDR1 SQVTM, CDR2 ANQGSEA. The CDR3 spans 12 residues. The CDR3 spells CSVGSGEGEQFF. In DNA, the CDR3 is TGCAGCGTGGGATCAGGGGAGGGTGAGCAGTTCTTC.

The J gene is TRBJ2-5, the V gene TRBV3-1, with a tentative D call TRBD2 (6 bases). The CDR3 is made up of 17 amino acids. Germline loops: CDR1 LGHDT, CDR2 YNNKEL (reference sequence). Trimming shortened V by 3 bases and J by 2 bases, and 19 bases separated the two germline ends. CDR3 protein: CASSHGRSGVMQETQYF. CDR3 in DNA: TGTGCCAGCAGCCACGGCCGTTCGGGGGTCATGCAAGAGACCCAGTACTTC.

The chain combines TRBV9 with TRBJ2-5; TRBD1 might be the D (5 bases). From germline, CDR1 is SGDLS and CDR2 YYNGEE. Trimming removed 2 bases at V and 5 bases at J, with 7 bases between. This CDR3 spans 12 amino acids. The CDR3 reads CASSVSGETQYF. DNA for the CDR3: TGTGCCAGCAGCGTGTCAGGGGAGACCCAGTACTTC. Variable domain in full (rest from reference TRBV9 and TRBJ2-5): DSGVTQTPKHLITATGQRVTLRCSPRSGDLSVYWYQQSLDQGLQFLIQYYNGEERAKGNILERFSAQQFPDLHSELNLSSLELGDSALYFCASSVSGETQYFGPGTRLLVL.

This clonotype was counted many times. The chain's CDR3 is CASSPIFLAGGGDEQFF. DNA for the CDR3: TGTGCCAGCAGTCCCATCTTTCTAGCGGGAGGAGGCGATGAGCAGTTCTTC. The chain couples TRBV28 to TRBJ2-1; 11 bases match TRBD2. The CDR3 extends over 17 amino acids. After removal of 5 bases from V and 8 bases from J, the junction contained 14 bases not matched to a gene. Germline CDR1 is MDHEN and CDR2 is SYDVKM.

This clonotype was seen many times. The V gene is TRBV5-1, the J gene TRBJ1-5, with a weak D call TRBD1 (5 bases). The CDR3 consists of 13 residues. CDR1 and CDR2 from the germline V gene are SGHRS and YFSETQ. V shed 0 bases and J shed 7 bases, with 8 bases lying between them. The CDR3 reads CASSLVRGQPQHF. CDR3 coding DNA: TGCGCCAGCAGCTTGGTTCGGGGGCAGCCCCAGCATTTT.

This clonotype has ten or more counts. The chain's CDR3 is CASSLERGGLSEAFF. CDR3 coding DNA: TGTGCCAGCAGCTTAGAGAGGGGCGGATTGTCTGAAGCTTTCTTT. The rearrangement joins TRBV11-2 to TRBJ1-1, with a tentative D call TRBD1 (5 bases). Trimming cost V 0 bases and J 6 bases, with 14 bases left between them. Per the germline V gene, CDR1 is SGHAT and CDR2 is FQNNGV. The CDR3 extends over 15 amino acids.

CDR3 nucleotide sequence: TGTGCCAGCAGTTCCCTTTTGGGCGCTCTTTACAATGAGCAGTTCTTC. Its protein product is CASSSLLGALYNEQFF. J is TRBJ2-1 and V is TRBV6-5; D is undetermined. The CDR3 has 16 residues. V gave up 4 bases and J gave up 4 bases, with 17 bases separating them. Germline V gene sequence: CDR1 MNHEY, CDR2 SVGAGI.

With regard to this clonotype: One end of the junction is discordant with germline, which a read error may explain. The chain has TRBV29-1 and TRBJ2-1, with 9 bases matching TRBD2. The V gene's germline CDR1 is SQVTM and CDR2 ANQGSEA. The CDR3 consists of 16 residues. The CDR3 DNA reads TGTAGCGTTGAAGCCTTAGCGGGAGTTCAATTTAGGGAGCAGTTCTTC. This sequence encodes CSVEALAGVQFREQFF.

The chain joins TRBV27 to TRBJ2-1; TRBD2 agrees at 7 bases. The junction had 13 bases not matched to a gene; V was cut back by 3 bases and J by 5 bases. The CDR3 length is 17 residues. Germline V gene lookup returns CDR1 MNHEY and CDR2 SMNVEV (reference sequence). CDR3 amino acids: CASSLGFDRTRHNEQFF. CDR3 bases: TGTGCCAGCAGTTTGGGGTTCGATCGGACTAGGCACAATGAGCAGTTCTTC.

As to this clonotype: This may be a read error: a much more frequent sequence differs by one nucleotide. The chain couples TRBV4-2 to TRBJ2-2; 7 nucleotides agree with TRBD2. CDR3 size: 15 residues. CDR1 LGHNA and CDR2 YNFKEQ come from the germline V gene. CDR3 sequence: CACSQGLQGTGELFF. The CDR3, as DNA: TGTGCCTGCAGCCAGGGACTACAAGGCACCGGGGAGCTGTTTTTT.

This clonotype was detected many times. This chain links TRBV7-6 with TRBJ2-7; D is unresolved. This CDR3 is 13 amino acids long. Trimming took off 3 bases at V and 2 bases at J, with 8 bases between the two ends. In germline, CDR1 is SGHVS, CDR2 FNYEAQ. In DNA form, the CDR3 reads TGTGCCAGCAGCTTCGACCTAACCTACGAGCAGTACTTC. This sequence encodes CASSFDLTYEQYF.

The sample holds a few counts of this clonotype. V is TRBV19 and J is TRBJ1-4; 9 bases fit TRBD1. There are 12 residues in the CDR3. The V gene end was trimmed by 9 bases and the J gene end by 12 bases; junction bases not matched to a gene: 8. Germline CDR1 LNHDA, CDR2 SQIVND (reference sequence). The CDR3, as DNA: TGTGCCAGCGGGACAGGGTTCGGGGAACTGTTTTTT. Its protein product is CASGTGFGELFF. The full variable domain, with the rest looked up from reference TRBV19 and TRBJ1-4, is DGGITQSPKYLFRKEGQNVTLSCEQNLNHDAMYWYRQDPGQGLRLIYYSQIVNDFQKGDIAEGYSVSREKKESFPLTVTSAQKNPTAFYLCASGTGFGELFFGSGTQLSVL.

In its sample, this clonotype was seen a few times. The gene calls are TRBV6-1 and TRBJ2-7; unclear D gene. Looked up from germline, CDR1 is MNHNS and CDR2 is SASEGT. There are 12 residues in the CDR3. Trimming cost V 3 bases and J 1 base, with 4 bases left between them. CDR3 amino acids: CASSDQSYEQYF. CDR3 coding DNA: TGTGCCAGCAGTGATCAGTCCTACGAGCAGTACTTC.

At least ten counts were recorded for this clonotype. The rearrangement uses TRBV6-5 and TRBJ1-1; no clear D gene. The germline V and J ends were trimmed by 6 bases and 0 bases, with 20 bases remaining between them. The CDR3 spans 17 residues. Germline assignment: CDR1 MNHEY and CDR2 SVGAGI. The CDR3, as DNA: TGTGCCAGCAGCCGGGCCACACGCCGTTTGGTGAACACTGAAGCTTTCTTT. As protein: CASSRATRRLVNTEAFF.

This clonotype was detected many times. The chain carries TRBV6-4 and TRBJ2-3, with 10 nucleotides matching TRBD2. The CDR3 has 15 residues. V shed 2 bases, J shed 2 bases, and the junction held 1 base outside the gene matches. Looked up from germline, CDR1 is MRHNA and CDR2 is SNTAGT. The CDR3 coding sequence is TGTGCCAGCAGTGACGGGACTAGCGACACAGATACGCAGTATTTT. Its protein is CASSDGTSDTDTQYF.

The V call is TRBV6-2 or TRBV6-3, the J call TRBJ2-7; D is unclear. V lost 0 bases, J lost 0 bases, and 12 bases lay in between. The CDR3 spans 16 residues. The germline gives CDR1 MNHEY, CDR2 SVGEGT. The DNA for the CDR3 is TGTGCCAGCAGTTACTCTCGGCCGGCTACCTCCTACGAGCAGTACTTC. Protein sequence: CASSYSRPATSYEQYF.

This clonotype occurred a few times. The CDR3 protein is CASSYSPFDRGQPQHF. CDR3 DNA sequence: TGTGCCAGCAGTTACTCACCTTTCGACAGGGGCCAGCCCCAGCATTTT. This rearrangement joins TRBV6-5 to TRBJ1-5, with 8 bases matching TRBD1. The CDR3 has 16 residues. CDR1 is MNHEY, CDR2 SVGAGI, per germline. V lost 0 bases, J lost 7 bases, and 8 bases stayed unmatched.

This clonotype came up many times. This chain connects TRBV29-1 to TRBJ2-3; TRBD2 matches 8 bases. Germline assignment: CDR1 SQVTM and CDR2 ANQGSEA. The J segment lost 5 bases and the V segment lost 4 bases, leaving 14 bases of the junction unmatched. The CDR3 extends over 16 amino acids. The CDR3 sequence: CSVAFRAGGEGDTQYF. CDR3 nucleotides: TGCAGCGTTGCGTTTAGGGCGGGAGGCGAAGGAGATACGCAGTATTTT.

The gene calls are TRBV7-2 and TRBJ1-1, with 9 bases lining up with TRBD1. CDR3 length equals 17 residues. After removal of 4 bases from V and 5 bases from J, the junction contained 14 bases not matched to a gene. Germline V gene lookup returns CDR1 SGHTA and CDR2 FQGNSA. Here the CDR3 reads CASSYRSGQGEGTEAFF. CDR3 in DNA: TGTGCCAGCAGCTACAGATCGGGACAGGGAGAAGGGACTGAAGCTTTCTTT.

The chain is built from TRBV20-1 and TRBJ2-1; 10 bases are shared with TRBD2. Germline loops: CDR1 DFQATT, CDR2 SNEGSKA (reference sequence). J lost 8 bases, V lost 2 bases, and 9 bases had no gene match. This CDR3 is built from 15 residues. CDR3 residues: CSARLPSGGVYEQFF. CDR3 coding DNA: TGCAGTGCTAGATTGCCCAGCGGGGGGGTGTATGAGCAGTTCTTC.

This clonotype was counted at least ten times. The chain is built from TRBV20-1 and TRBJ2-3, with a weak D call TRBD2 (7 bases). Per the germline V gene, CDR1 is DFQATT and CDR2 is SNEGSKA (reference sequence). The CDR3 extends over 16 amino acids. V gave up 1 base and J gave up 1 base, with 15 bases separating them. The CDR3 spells CSARGVRGGGTDTQYF. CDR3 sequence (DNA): TGCAGTGCTAGAGGAGTCAGGGGAGGGGGCACAGATACGCAGTATTTT.

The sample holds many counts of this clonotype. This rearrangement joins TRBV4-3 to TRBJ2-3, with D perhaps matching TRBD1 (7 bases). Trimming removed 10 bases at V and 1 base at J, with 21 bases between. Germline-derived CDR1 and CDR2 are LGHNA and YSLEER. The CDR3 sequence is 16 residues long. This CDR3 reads CATRGPSTGRTDTQYF. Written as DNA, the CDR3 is TGCGCCACCCGGGGGCCTTCGACAGGGCGCACAGATACGCAGTATTTT.

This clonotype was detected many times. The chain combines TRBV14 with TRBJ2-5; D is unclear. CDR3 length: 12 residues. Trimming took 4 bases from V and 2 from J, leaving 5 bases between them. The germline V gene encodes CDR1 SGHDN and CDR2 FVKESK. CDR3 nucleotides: TGTGCCAGCAGCCGGGGTCAAGAGACCCAGTACTTC. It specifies CASSRGQETQYF.